Below are 2 T cell receptor beta chains sequenced from a single sample in a study of blood T cell repertoires in COVID-19. The method was immunoSEQ multiplex PCR; TCRdb's version includes in-frame clones alone and lacks a portion of them. This sample has about 100,000 clones, with around four fifths found just once. Sequencing was performed on peripheral blood. These receptors were obtained from a middle-aged man with active or convalescent COVID-19.

The chain uses TRBV5-1 and TRBJ2-5; 7 positions agree with TRBD1. Trimming cost V 3 bases and J 5 bases; bases outside gene matches: 7. CDR3 length: 14 residues. CDR1 SGHRS and CDR2 YFSETQ come from the germline V gene. Here the CDR3 DNA reads TGCGCCAGCAGCTCCGGGATGACAGGGGAGACCCAGTACTTC. This translates into CASSSGMTGETQYF.

Details on this clone: Different DNA sequences within this sample yield the same CDR3. The rearrangement joins TRBV15 to TRBJ1-2; D ambiguous. Trimming stripped 0 bases from V and 2 bases from J, with 4 bases between. This CDR3 comprises 13 residues. Per the germline V gene, CDR1 is LNHNV and CDR2 is YYDKDF (reference sequence). CDR3 in amino acids: CATSRDRNYGYTF. CDR3 in DNA: TGTGCCACCAGCAGAGACAGGAACTATGGCTACACCTTC.